This T cell receptor (beta chain) was sequenced in a study of T-cell memory formation after mild COVID-19. Across the whole study: The TCR clusters were mostly specific to one donor.

A remark on this clonotype: Its antigen is unidentified.

The CDR3 extends over 11 amino acids. V was shortened by 9 bases and J by 3 bases, with 9 bases between the two germline ends. CDR1 and CDR2 from the germline V gene are MNHEY and SVGEGT. Study observations and caveats: Largely, contracting CD4+ clones fell within CM and EM, and contracting CD8+ clones within EMRA.

TCRdb reanalysed the 5' RACE reads using MiXCR and keeps one entry per CDR3 protein. The sample comprises around 300,000 distinct CDR3 sequences, roughly 15% of which are singletons, and 22% rests with the top ten. The specimen was PBMCs or a T cell subset sorted from them (not recorded which). The TCR sequence derives from a man between 18 and 29 years old who had mild COVID-19 (a few samples of this study predate the infection). Cell type and time point are not known. This sequence joins TRBV6-2 or TRBV6-3 and TRBJ2-7; no clear D. The CDR3 loop reads CASSWNYEQYF. CDR3 DNA: TGTGCCAGTTCGTGGAACTACGAGCAGTACTTC.